This TCR beta chain was sequenced in a study of neoadjuvant anti-PD-1 for oral cavity cancer. Turning to the study itself: Non-progressing patients received a fourth nivolumab dose near day 43, then surgery on days 50-56.

This clone was picked up a small number of times. Germline V gene data show CDR1 as MRHNA and CDR2 as SNTAGT. Trimming removed 5 bases from V and 4 bases from J, with 11 bases in between. CDR3 length: 14 amino acids. Patients were newly diagnosed with stage II-IVA oral cavity squamous cell carcinoma without prior systemic or radiation treatment. The patients had HPV-negative, locally advanced oral cavity squamous cell carcinoma. Clones were read by immunoSEQ multiplex PCR, and TCRdb kept only the in-frame ones, dropping some. The repertoire holds several thousand clones, with roughly 60% as singletons.

Source: tumor tissue, taken before nivolumab (anti-PD-1) treatment. This receptor was obtained from a person between 35 and 79 years old with oral cavity squamous cell carcinoma. This chain uses TRBV6-4 with TRBJ2-2; D perhaps matches TRBD2 (5 bases). The chain's CDR3 is CASSQRGSTGELFF. The CDR3 nucleotides read TGTGCCAGCAGTCAACGGGGAAGCACCGGGGAGCTGTTTTTT.